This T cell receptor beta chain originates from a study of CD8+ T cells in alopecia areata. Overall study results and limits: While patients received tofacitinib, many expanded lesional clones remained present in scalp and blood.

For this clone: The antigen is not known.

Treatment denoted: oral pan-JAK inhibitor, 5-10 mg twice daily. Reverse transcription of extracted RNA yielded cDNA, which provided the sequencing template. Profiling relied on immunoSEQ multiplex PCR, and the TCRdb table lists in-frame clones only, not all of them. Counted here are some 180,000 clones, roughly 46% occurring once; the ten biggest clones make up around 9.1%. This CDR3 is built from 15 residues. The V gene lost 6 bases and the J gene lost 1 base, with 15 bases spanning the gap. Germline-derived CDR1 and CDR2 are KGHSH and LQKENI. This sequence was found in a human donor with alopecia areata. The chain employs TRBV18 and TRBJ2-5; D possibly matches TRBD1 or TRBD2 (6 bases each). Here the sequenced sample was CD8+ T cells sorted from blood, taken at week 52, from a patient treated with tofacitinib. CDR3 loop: CASSPARGPQETQYF. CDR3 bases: TGTGCCAGCTCTCCCGCTCGGGGGCCCCAAGAGACCCAGTACTTC.